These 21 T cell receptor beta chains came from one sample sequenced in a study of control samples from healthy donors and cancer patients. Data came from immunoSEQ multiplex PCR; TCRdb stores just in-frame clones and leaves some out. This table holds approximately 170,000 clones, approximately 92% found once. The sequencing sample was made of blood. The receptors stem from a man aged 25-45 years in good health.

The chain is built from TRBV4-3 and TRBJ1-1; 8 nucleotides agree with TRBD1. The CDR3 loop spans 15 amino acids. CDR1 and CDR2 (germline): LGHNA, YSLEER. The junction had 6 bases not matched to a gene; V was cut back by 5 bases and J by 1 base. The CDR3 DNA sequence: TGCGCCAGCAGCATATACAGGGGGGCGAACACTGAAGCTTTCTTT. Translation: CASSIYRGANTEAFF.

The CDR3 spells CASSLRGGAGNTDTQYF. In DNA form, the CDR3 reads TGTGCCAGCAGCTTGCGCGGGGGGGCCGGGAACACAGATACGCAGTATTTT. The chain links TRBV7-2 to TRBJ2-3, with 9 bases matching TRBD2. V shed 3 bases and J 2 bases; nucleotides not matched to a gene: 9. The germline V gene has CDR1 SGHTA and CDR2 FQGNSA. CDR3 length equals 17 residues.

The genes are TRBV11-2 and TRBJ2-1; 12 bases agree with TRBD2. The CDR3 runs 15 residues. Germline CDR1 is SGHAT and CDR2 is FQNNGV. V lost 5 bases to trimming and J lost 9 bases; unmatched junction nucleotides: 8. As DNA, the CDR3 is TGTGCCAGCAGCCCCCGACTAGCGGGAGACGGTGAGCAGTTCTTC. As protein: CASSPRLAGDGEQFF.

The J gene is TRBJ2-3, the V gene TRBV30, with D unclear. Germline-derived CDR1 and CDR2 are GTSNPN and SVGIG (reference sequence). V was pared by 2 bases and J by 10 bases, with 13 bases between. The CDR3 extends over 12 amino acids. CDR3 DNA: TGTGCCTGGAGTAAAATGGCCACTGCGCAGTATTTT. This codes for CAWSKMATAQYF.

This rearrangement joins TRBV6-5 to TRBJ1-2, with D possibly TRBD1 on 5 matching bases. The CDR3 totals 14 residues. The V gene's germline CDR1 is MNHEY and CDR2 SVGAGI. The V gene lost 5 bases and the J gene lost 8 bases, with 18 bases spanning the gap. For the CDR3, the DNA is TGTGCCAGCAGTAGCCGAGGAGGGGATTCCGGCTACACCTTC. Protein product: CASSSRGGDSGYTF.

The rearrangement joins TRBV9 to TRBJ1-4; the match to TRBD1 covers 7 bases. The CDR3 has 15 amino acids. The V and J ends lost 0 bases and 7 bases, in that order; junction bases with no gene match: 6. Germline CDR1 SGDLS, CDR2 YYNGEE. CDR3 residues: CASSVEDRFAEKLFF. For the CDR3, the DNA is TGTGCCAGCAGCGTAGAGGACAGGTTCGCTGAAAAACTGTTTTTT.

The DNA of the CDR3 is TGTGCCTGTAACAGGGACCTTAGTGGCTACACCTTC. Protein: CACNRDLSGYTF. The rearrangement uses TRBV30 and TRBJ1-2, with D possibly being TRBD1 (6 bases). The CDR3 length is 12 residues. The V gene lost 6 bases and the J gene lost 7 bases, with 15 bases spanning the gap. Germline CDR1 GTSNPN, CDR2 SVGIG (reference sequence).

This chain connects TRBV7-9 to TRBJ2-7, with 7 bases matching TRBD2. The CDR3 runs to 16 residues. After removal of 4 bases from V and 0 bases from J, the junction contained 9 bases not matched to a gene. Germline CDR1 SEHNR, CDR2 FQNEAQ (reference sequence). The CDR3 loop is CASSSPPAGVSYEQYF. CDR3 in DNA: TGTGCCAGCAGCTCCCCCCCTGCGGGGGTCTCCTACGAGCAGTACTTC.

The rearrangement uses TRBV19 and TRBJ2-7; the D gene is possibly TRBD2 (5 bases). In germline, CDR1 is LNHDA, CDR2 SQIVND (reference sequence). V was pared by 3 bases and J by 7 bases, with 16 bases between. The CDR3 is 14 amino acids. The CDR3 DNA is TGTGCCAGTAGTATCGGGCTAGCCGTGGGGGAGCAGTACTTC. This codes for CASSIGLAVGEQYF.

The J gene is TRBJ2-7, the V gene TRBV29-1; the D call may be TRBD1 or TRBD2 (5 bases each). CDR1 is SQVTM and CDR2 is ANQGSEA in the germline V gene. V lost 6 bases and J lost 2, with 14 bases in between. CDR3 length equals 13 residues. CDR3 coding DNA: TGCAGCGTCCCCGGGACCTCCGCCTACGAGCAGTACTTC. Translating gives CSVPGTSAYEQYF.

CDR3 nucleotides: TGTGCCATCAGTGTAGTTGGCCAGTCCAACAATGAGCAGTTCTTC. Translating gives CAISVVGQSNNEQFF. The V and J genes are TRBV10-3 and TRBJ2-1; no clear D gene. V dropped 4 bases and J dropped 5 bases, with 15 bases sitting between them. The V gene's germline CDR1 is ENHRY and CDR2 SYGVKD. The CDR3 runs to 15 residues.

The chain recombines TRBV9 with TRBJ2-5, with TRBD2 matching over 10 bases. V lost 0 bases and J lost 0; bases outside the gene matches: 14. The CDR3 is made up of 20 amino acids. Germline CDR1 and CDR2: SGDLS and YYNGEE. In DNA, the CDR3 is TGTGCCAGCAGCGTAGCTACCCCGGCCAGCGGGGGGGTAAACCAAGAGACCCAGTACTTC. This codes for CASSVATPASGGVNQETQYF.

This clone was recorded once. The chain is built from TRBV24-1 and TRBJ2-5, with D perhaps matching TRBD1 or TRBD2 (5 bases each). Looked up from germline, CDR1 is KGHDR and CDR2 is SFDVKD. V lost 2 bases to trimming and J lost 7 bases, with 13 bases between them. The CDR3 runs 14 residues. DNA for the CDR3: TGTGCCACCAGTGATTCCGGACAACGGGGGACCCAGTACTTC. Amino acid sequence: CATSDSGQRGTQYF.

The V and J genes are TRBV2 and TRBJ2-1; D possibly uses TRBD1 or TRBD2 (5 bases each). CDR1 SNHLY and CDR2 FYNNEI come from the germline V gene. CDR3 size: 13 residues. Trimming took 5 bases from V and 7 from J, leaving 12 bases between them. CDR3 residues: CASSRGSGNEQFF. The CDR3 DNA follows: TGTGCCAGCAGTAGGGGTTCGGGGAATGAGCAGTTCTTC.

The CDR3 DNA sequence: TGTGCCAGCAGCCTCCAAACTTGGGCTAGAGGAAACACCATATATTTT. Its protein product is CASSLQTWARGNTIYF. The V gene is TRBV14, the J gene TRBJ1-3; no definite D call. The CDR3 totals 16 residues. V was pared by 4 bases and J by 4 bases, with 17 bases between. Per the germline V gene, CDR1 is SGHDN and CDR2 is FVKESK.

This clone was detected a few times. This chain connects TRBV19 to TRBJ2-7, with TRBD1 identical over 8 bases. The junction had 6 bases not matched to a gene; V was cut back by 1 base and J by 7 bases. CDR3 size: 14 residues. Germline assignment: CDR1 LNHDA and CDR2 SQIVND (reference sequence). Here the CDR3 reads CASSIVGQAREQYF. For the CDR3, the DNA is TGTGCCAGTAGTATAGTGGGACAGGCCAGAGAGCAGTACTTC.

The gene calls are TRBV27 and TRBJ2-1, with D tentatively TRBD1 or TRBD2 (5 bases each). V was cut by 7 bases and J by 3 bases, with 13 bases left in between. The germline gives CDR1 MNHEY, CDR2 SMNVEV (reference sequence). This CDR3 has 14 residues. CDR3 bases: TGTGCCAGCACCCCGGGGCTGAGCTACAATGAGCAGTTCTTC. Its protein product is CASTPGLSYNEQFF.

The CDR3 coding sequence is TGTGCCAGCAGCCCTGGGGAGCGTTATGGCTACACCTTC. It is translated as CASSPGERYGYTF. The rearrangement uses TRBV5-6 and TRBJ1-2; D gene unclear. The ends were cut back, 4 bases at V and 5 bases at J, with 12 bases in the middle. The CDR3 runs to 13 residues. In germline, CDR1 is SGHDT, CDR2 YYEEEE.

In DNA form, the CDR3 reads TGTGCCAGCAGCGCCCGGACAGGGGTAAGCTCCTACAATGAGCAGTTCTTC. It yields the protein CASSARTGVSSYNEQFF. The V gene is TRBV9, the J gene TRBJ2-1; TRBD1 matches at 9 bases. V was pared by 3 bases and J by 0 bases, with 7 bases of the junction left unmatched. CDR3 length: 17 amino acids. From germline, CDR1 is SGDLS and CDR2 YYNGEE.

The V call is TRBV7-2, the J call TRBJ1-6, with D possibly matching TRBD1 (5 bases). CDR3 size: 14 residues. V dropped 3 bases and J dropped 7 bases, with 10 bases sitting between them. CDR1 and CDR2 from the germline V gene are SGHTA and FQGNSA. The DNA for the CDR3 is TGTGCCAGCAGCTTGGGACGGTTGAATTCACCCCTCCACTTT. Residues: CASSLGRLNSPLHF.

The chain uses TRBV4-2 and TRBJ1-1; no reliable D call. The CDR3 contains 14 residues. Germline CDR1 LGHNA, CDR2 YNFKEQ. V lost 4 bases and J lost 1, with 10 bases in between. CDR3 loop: CASSRPGPNTEAFF. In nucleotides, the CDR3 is TGTGCCAGCAGCCGGCCCGGACCGAACACTGAAGCTTTCTTT.